This T cell receptor beta chain was sequenced in a study of blood T cell repertoires in COVID-19. About the study: T cells, B-cell-depleted T cells, or PBMCs supplied cDNA or gDNA.

In the original processing: Amplification with reference gene primers provided the estimates of nucleated cell counts. Profiled with immunoSEQ multiplex PCR; TCRdb holds only in-frame clones, not every one. The DNA gave D and trimming, while V, J and clone size come from that table. The sample has around 41,000 clones; roughly four fifths are singletons. The TCR sequence derives from a woman older than 75 with acute or convalescent COVID-19. Sequenced input: peripheral blood.

CDR3 residues: CASSLHGGGSSYNEQFF. The DNA of the CDR3 is TGTGCCAGCAGCTTACATGGCGGGGGTAGCTCCTACAATGAGCAGTTCTTC. This sequence joins TRBV7-3 and TRBJ2-1; 7 nucleotides match TRBD2. Trimming removed 2 bases from V and 0 bases from J; junction bases left unmatched: 7. The CDR3 extends over 17 amino acids. Germline V gene sequence: CDR1 SGHTA, CDR2 FQGTGA.